This T cell receptor beta chain is from a study of shared clonotypes between healthy human individuals. The study, taken as a whole, reports: Naive subsets tended to show greater estimated richness than memory subsets. A reduction in generation probabilities was seen for non-shared clonotypes relative to those shared by all four donors.

Comment on this clone: The antigen remains unidentified.

Naive CD8 cells were CD45RO-negative, positively selected for CCR7, excluding terminally differentiated effector memory CD45RA+ cells. For sorted subsets, 150 to 200 ng DNA per replicate equaled approximately 32,000 T cell genomes. Clones were read by immunoSEQ multiplex PCR, and TCRdb kept only the in-frame ones, dropping some. The sample records about 2,200,000 clones, 90% to 95% being singletons. The CDR3 is 16 amino acids. After removal of 3 bases from V and 6 bases from J, the junction contained 8 bases not matched to a gene. Germline V CDR1 and CDR2: LNHNV, YYDKDF (reference sequence). The clonotype comes from a man in his late teens or twenties in good health. Some clones in this sample may be carry-over from other donors' samples. The gene calls are TRBV15 and TRBJ2-2, with 9 bases that match TRBD1. Sequenced sample: naive CD8+ T cells from PBMCs. CDR3 amino acids: CATSSTGTGLPGELFF. The CDR3, as DNA: TGTGCCACCAGCAGTACCGGGACAGGGCTACCCGGGGAGCTGTTTTTT. Variable domain in full (rest from reference TRBV15 and TRBJ2-2): DAMVIQNPRYQVTQFGKPVTLSCSQTLNHNVMYWYQQKSSQAPKLLFHYYDKDFNNEADTPDNFQSRRPNTSFCFLDIRSPGLGDTAMYLCATSSTGTGLPGELFFGEGSRLTVL.